The clone carrying this T cell receptor (beta chain) was observed at least ten times. Its specificity is unknown. The sample belongs to a study of T cells in Graves' hyperthyroidism and ophthalmopathy. Study-wide findings and caveats: Most thyroid clonotypes with frequency above 0.001 were detected in blood.

The diagnoses drew upon clinical symptoms, serum thyroxine and TRAb, thyroid ultrasound and orbital computed tomography. TCR beta CDR3 regions were amplified from RNA. HTBI primers were the set used in a first-round RT-PCR of the TCR CDR3. From the multiplex PCR reads, TCRdb called clonotypes with MiXCR, one entry per CDR3 protein. The sample contains hundreds of thousands of distinct CDR3 sequences, 20% of which appear only once. Trimming cost V 2 bases and J 6 bases, with 13 bases left between them. This CDR3 has 14 amino acids. Germline V CDR1 and CDR2: MNHNS, SASEGT. This clonotype was obtained from a man aged 25-40 years with Graves' ophthalmopathy. The chain combines TRBV6-1 with TRBJ1-2; TRBD1 might be the D (6 bases). Sequenced input: blood. CDR3 loop: CASSEQTGLDGYTF. DNA of the CDR3: TGTGCCAGCAGTGAACAGACAGGTCTAGATGGCTACACCTTC.